Below are 18 T cell receptor beta chains sequenced from a single sample in a study of OX40 agonist ivuxolimab in advanced cancers. The method was immunoSEQ multiplex PCR; TCRdb's version includes in-frame clones alone and lacks a portion of them. Of 60,000 to 70,000 clones in the sample, about four fifths were seen once. Material: CD4+ or CD8+ T cells sorted from blood, obtained in a trial of the OX40 agonist ivuxolimab. The receptor set was obtained from an adult with an advanced solid tumor such as melanoma, head and neck, liver or kidney cancer.

V gene TRBV7-9 combines with J gene TRBJ1-1; 9 bases align to TRBD1. This CDR3 region has 12 residues. J lost 10 bases, V lost 6 bases, and 6 bases had no gene match. Germline V gene sequence: CDR1 SEHNR, CDR2 FQNEAQ (reference sequence). In DNA, the CDR3 is TGTGCCAGCAGTTTACAGGGGGCTTCAGCTTTCTTT. It encodes CASSLQGASAFF.

This sequence joins TRBV19 and TRBJ2-2, with 9 positions matching TRBD1. CDR1 and CDR2 (germline): LNHDA, SQIVND (reference sequence). Trimming at V came to 6 bases and at J to 7 bases, leaving 9 bases not matched to a gene. The CDR3 sequence is 15 residues long. The CDR3 sequence is CASSPTGGNGGELFF. CDR3 nucleotide sequence: TGTGCCAGTAGCCCGACAGGGGGTAATGGCGGGGAGCTGTTTTTT.

The rearrangement joins TRBV30 to TRBJ2-3, with 8 bases identical to TRBD2. The V segment lost 3 bases and the J segment 2 bases; nucleotides outside the gene matches: 7. The CDR3 contains 15 residues. Germline lookup yields CDR1 GTSNPN and CDR2 SVGIG (reference sequence). The CDR3 loop is CAWRIGGGATDTQYF. The CDR3 DNA reads TGTGCCTGGAGAATCGGGGGGGGAGCCACAGATACGCAGTATTTT.

This clone has more than one count but fewer than ten. The chain joins TRBV10-2 to TRBJ2-7, with a tentative D call TRBD2 (5 bases). Trimming removed 7 bases from V and 6 bases from J, with 10 bases in between. This CDR3 has 11 residues. Germline V gives CDR1 WSHSY, CDR2 SAAADI. For the CDR3, the DNA is TGCGCCAGCACGGGGTCGAGCGAGCAGTACTTC. Protein: CASTGSSEQYF.

There are a few counts of this clone. V usage is TRBV6-1 and J usage is TRBJ1-2, with a weak D call TRBD1 (5 bases). Trimming took off 10 bases at V and 6 bases at J, with 18 bases between the two ends. This CDR3 region has 13 residues. CDR1 and CDR2 from the germline V gene are MNHNS and SASEGT. CDR3 protein: CATRTRGMDGYTF. Written as DNA, the CDR3 is TGTGCCACCCGGACAAGGGGAATGGATGGCTACACCTTC.

The V call is TRBV6-5, the J call TRBJ2-5, with 7 positions matching TRBD2. The CDR3 covers 15 residues. Germline CDR1 MNHEY, CDR2 SVGAGI. The V segment lost 10 bases and the J segment 2 bases; nucleotides outside the gene matches: 13. The CDR3 sequence is CATFHRGSGQETQYF. The DNA of the CDR3 is TGTGCCACCTTCCACCGGGGTAGCGGGCAAGAGACCCAGTACTTC.

This clone was seen a handful of times. This chain links TRBV4-2 with TRBJ1-2, with D tentatively TRBD1 (6 bases). Trimming took 5 bases from V and 8 from J, leaving 21 bases between them. The germline CDR1 and CDR2 sequences are LGHNA and YNFKEQ. This CDR3 has 15 residues. CDR3 sequence: CASSSQGMSSDGYTF. CDR3 nucleotide sequence: TGTGCCAGCAGCTCACAGGGAATGAGCTCCGACGGCTACACCTTC.

V usage is TRBV27 and J usage is TRBJ1-5; D not resolved. There are 16 residues in the CDR3. Germline CDR1 and CDR2: MNHEY and SMNVEV (reference sequence). V was shortened by 5 bases and J by 6 bases, with 20 bases between the two germline ends. The CDR3 DNA is TGTGCCAGCAGTCCCCTGGACGGGGTTTCGTCTCAGCCCCAGCATTTT. This translates into CASSPLDGVSSQPQHF.

This clone occurred once. The chain uses TRBV6-5 and TRBJ1-4; tentative D call: TRBD1 (5 bases). V was cut by 4 bases and J by 8 bases, with 11 bases left in between. The CDR3 runs 13 residues. Germline V gives CDR1 MNHEY, CDR2 SVGAGI. The CDR3 DNA reads TGTGCCAGCAGTTTCAGGGTGCTCGAAAAACTGTTTTTT. Translating gives CASSFRVLEKLFF.

V is TRBV7-9 and J is TRBJ2-5, with D possibly called TRBD1 or TRBD2 (6 bases each). Trimming left V 3 bases short and J 0 bases short, with 14 bases between. The CDR3 loop spans 16 amino acids. CDR1 SEHNR and CDR2 FQNEAQ come from the germline V gene (reference sequence). The DNA of the CDR3 is TGTGCCAGCAGCTTGAGGGGGGTTGTAAACCAAGAGACCCAGTACTTC. Amino acid sequence: CASSLRGVVNQETQYF.

The chain couples TRBV28 to TRBJ2-3; 16 bases map to TRBD2. CDR1 and CDR2 (germline): MDHEN, SYDVKM. The V and J ends lost 5 bases and 2 bases, in that order; junction bases with no gene match: 16. This CDR3 contains 21 residues. CDR3 amino acids: CASSPGLAGGDGFPDTDTQYF. In DNA form, the CDR3 reads TGTGCCAGCAGTCCGGGACTAGCGGGAGGGGACGGCTTTCCGGACACAGATACGCAGTATTTT.

The rearrangement links TRBV6-1 to TRBJ1-3; D is unclear. The V gene lost 2 bases and the J gene lost 0 bases, with 14 bases spanning the gap. From germline, CDR1 is MNHNS and CDR2 SASEGT. The CDR3 covers 17 residues. The CDR3 region is CASSERDNRYSGNTIYF. CDR3 DNA: TGTGCCAGCAGTGAACGAGATAACAGATACTCTGGAAACACCATATATTTT.

V and J are TRBV5-4 and TRBJ2-1; D is possibly TRBD2 (6 bases). Trimming removed 4 bases at V and 3 bases at J, with 14 bases between. The CDR3 runs to 15 residues. In germline, CDR1 is SGHNT, CDR2 YYREEE (reference sequence). The CDR3 DNA follows: TGTGCCAGCAGCCCGCCGCTTAGCGGCTACAATGAGCAGTTCTTC. Its protein is CASSPPLSGYNEQFF.

The V call is TRBV5-1, the J call TRBJ2-5; 7 bases are shared with TRBD2. This CDR3 is built from 14 residues. Looked up from germline, CDR1 is SGHRS and CDR2 is YFSETQ. J was trimmed by 3 bases and V by 1 base; bases with no gene match: 3. This chain's CDR3 is CASSLLGGEETQYF. CDR3 DNA: TGCGCCAGCAGCTTGTTGGGAGGGGAAGAGACCCAGTACTTC.

The chain combines TRBV19 with TRBJ2-2; TRBD1 matches 7 bases. In germline, CDR1 is LNHDA, CDR2 SQIVND (reference sequence). With 6 bases clipped from V and 1 base from J, the junction kept 5 bases outside the gene matches. The CDR3 extends over 15 amino acids. The CDR3 DNA reads TGTGCCAGTAGGAAACAGGGGTTGAACACCGGGGAGCTGTTTTTT. Translation gives CASRKQGLNTGELFF.

This clone was observed once. This chain joins TRBV6-4 and TRBJ2-1; D tentatively reads TRBD1 or TRBD2 (5 bases each). CDR1 MRHNA and CDR2 SNTAGT come from the germline V gene. Trimming took 11 bases from V and 8 from J, leaving 31 bases between them. CDR3 length: 17 residues. Written as DNA, the CDR3 is TGTGCCCAGCAATTTACTAGACCAGGGCCCTGGATCTATGAGCAGTTCTTC. Its translation: CAQQFTRPGPWIYEQFF.

The rearrangement uses TRBV28 and TRBJ1-6; TRBD1 agrees at 7 bases. Per the germline V gene, CDR1 is MDHEN and CDR2 is SYDVKM. V lost 1 base and J lost 9; bases outside the gene matches: 6. There are 15 residues in the CDR3. The CDR3 here is CASSLFQGEGSPLHF. CDR3 in DNA: TGTGCCAGCAGTTTATTTCAGGGGGAGGGTTCACCCCTCCACTTT.

The chain carries TRBV11-3 and TRBJ1-2; no reliable D call. Trimming cost V 1 base and J 13 bases, with 22 bases left between them. Germline-derived CDR1 and CDR2 are SGHNT and YENEEA. This CDR3 is 15 amino acids long. The CDR3 sequence: CASSLAVVRRDNPTF. Here the CDR3 DNA reads TGTGCCAGCAGCTTAGCCGTGGTAAGAAGGGATAACCCCACCTTC.